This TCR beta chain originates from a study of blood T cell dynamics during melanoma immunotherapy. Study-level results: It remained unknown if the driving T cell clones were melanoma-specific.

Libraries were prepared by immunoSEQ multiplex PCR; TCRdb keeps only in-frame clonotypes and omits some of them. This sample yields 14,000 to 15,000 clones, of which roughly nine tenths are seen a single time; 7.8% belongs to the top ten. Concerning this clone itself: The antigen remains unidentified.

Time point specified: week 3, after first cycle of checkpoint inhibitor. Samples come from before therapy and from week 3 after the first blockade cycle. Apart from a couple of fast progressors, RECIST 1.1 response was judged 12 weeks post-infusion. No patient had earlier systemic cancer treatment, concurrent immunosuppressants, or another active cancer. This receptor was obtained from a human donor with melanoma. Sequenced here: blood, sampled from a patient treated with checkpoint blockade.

The CDR3 sequence: CASSPLGPNSPLHF. Here the CDR3 DNA reads TGTGCCAGTAGCCCCTTGGGCCCCAATTCACCCCTCCACTTT. The chain links TRBV19 to TRBJ1-6; D gene ambiguous. CDR1 and CDR2 (germline): LNHDA, SQIVND (reference sequence). V lost 6 bases and J lost 7, with 13 bases in between. This CDR3 contains 14 residues. Variable domain in full (rest from reference TRBV19 and TRBJ1-6): DGGITQSPKYLFRKEGQNVTLSCEQNLNHDAMYWYRQDPGQGLRLIYYSQIVNDFQKGDIAEGYSVSREKKESFPLTVTSAQKNPTAFYLCASSPLGPNSPLHFGNGTRLTVT.